A selection of T cell receptor beta chains follows, all from one sample in a study of blood T cell repertoires in COVID-19. The assay was immunoSEQ multiplex PCR, and TCRdb's table has in-frame clones only and misses some. The sample records around 230,000 clones, approximately 85% being singletons. The sample taken for sequencing was peripheral blood. Source of these receptors: a man aged 50 or older with COVID-19, enrolled during active disease. The CDR3 runs from the conserved cysteine through the conserved F or W. D genes are given only for firm matches. Not every row has a clone size; where given, it reads once, few, many or a size class.

j_call | v_call | d_call | clone_size | cdr3_nt | cdr3_aa
TRBJ1-3 | TRBV9 | - | - | TGTGCCAGCAGCCCCCGGGGCTCTGGAAACACCATATATTTT | CASSPRGSGNTIYF
TRBJ1-1 | TRBV20-1 | - | - | TGCAGTGCTTACAGGGCCGGCGCTTTCTTT | CSAYRAGAFF
TRBJ1-1 | TRBV7-9 | - | few | TGTGCCAGCGCGCAAAACACTGAAGCTTTCTTT | CASAQNTEAFF
TRBJ2-3 | TRBV11-3 | - | - | TGTGCCAGCAGCTTAGGGTCCCGGGGGAGCACAGATACGCAGTATTTT | CASSLGSRGSTDTQYF
TRBJ2-7 | TRBV24-1 | - | - | TGTGCCACCAGTGACCCAGGGTTCGAAGAGCAGTACTTC | CATSDPGFEEQYF
TRBJ1-2 | TRBV18 | - | - | TGTGCCAGCTCACCACGTCAGGCTAACTATGGCTACACCTTC | CASSPRQANYGYTF
TRBJ1-1 | TRBV6-4 | TRBD1 | - | TGTGCCAGCAGTGTCACAGGGGGTACTGAAGCTTTCTTT | CASSVTGGTEAFF
TRBJ2-5 | TRBV7-9 | - | - | TGTGCCAGCAGACGCATGACAGGTTTGGGGGAGACCCAGTACTTC | CASRRMTGLGETQYF
TRBJ2-1 | TRBV7-9 | TRBD1 | - | TGTGCCAGCAGCCCGAGGACAGGGCTCTCCTACAATGAGCAGTTCTTC | CASSPRTGLSYNEQFF
TRBJ2-3 | TRBV9 | - | - | TGTGCCAGCAGCGTAGTGGCGGGGTTCGGCACAGATACGCAGTATTTT | CASSVVAGFGTDTQYF
TRBJ2-3 | TRBV6-2/TRBV6-3 | TRBD2 | - | TGTGCCAGCAGTTCGGGACTAGCGGGTACAGATACGCAGTATTTT | CASSSGLAGTDTQYF
TRBJ2-3 | TRBV24-1 | - | - | TGTGCCACCAGTGATTTGAGGGGCCTGGGAGATACGCAGTATTTT | CATSDLRGLGDTQYF
TRBJ1-3 | TRBV9 | - | - | TGTGCCAGCAGCCCTAGCCGGTCGTCTGGAAACACCATATATTTT | CASSPSRSSGNTIYF
TRBJ2-7 | TRBV9 | - | few | TGTGCCAGCAGCGTAGTGGCTGTACCCTCCTACGAGCAGTACTTC | CASSVVAVPSYEQYF
TRBJ1-3 | TRBV2 | - | - | TGTGCCAGCAGTGGTGCGGGGATCTCTGGAAACACCATATATTTT | CASSGAGISGNTIYF
TRBJ1-3 | TRBV5-4 | TRBD1 | once | TGTGCCAGCAGCCGTCAGGGGGCAACTGGAAACACCATATATTTT | CASSRQGATGNTIYF
TRBJ2-5 | TRBV9 | - | - | TGTGCCAGCAGCGTGGGGGCAGCAATAGAGACCCAGTACTTC | CASSVGAAIETQYF
TRBJ2-1 | TRBV4-3 | TRBD2 | - | TGCGCCAGCAGCCTACTAGCGGGGGGGGGCAATGAGCAGTTCTTC | CASSLLAGGGNEQFF
TRBJ2-7 | TRBV28 | TRBD1 | once | TGTGCCAGCGGGACAGGGGGCGCCGAGCAGTACTTC | CASGTGGAEQYF
TRBJ2-5 | TRBV5-1 | TRBD2 | - | TGCGCCAGCAGCTCCACCCCCGGGACTAGCGGGGGAACGTACCAAGAGACCCAGTACTTC | CASSSTPGTSGGTYQETQYF
TRBJ2-7 | TRBV9 | TRBD1 | few | TGTGCCAGCAGCGGACGGGACAGTTCCTACGAGCAGTACTTC | CASSGRDSSYEQYF
TRBJ2-5 | TRBV20-1 | TRBD2 | - | TGCAGTGCTAGTGAAGCGGGGACGTCTCGGGAGACCCAGTACTTC | CSASEAGTSRETQYF
TRBJ1-5 | TRBV7-8 | - | - | TGTGCCAGCGGACGACAGTCTAGCAATCAGCCCCAGCATTTT | CASGRQSSNQPQHF
TRBJ2-3 | TRBV9 | - | - | TGTGCCAGCAGCGTAGGAGTCTCTAGCACAGATACGCAGTATTTT | CASSVGVSSTDTQYF
TRBJ1-1 | TRBV6-6 | - | - | TGTGCCAGCAGTTACCCAGCCTCTCGCGGCACTGAAGCTTTCTTT | CASSYPASRGTEAFF
TRBJ1-4 | TRBV7-2 | - | once | TGTGCCAGCAGGCCTACAGGGTGGCCTAATGAAAAACTGTTTTTT | CASRPTGWPNEKLFF
TRBJ1-2 | TRBV5-4 | TRBD1 | - | TGTGCCAGCAGCTTGTTTCTCGAGGGGGCTGGCGGCTACACCTTC | CASSLFLEGAGGYTF
TRBJ1-5 | TRBV6-5 | TRBD1 | - | TGTGCCAGCAGAGAGACAGGGTCCGGGCAGCCCCAGCATTTT | CASRETGSGQPQHF
TRBJ1-6 | TRBV7-2 | - | - | TGTGCCAGCAGCTTAGAGCAGGGTACAGGTTCACCCCTCCACTTT | CASSLEQGTGSPLHF
TRBJ1-2 | TRBV9 | - | - | TGTGCCAGCAGCTCCTCCGGGGGACTAGGGAGCTATGGCTACACCTTC | CASSSSGGLGSYGYTF
TRBJ1-5 | TRBV6-2/TRBV6-3 | - | - | TGTGCCAGCAGTCTAGGGACTCCGCGGGGGCCCCAGCATTTT | CASSLGTPRGPQHF
TRBJ1-4 | TRBV5-5 | - | - | TGTGCCAGCAGCTTTGCTACCGGGACATTCGGTGAAAAACTGTTTTTT | CASSFATGTFGEKLFF
TRBJ2-5 | TRBV10-2 | TRBD1 | few | TGCGCCAGCAGTTCTGACAGGGGGCAAGAGACCCAGTACTTC | CASSSDRGQETQYF
TRBJ2-7 | TRBV5-4 | - | - | TGTGCCAGCAGCTTGGACCGGGACACCCACGAGCAGTACTTC | CASSLDRDTHEQYF
TRBJ1-3 | TRBV11-2 | TRBD1 | - | TGTGCCAGCAGCTTAGGTGACAGGGTATATGGAAACACCATATATTTT | CASSLGDRVYGNTIYF
TRBJ2-1 | TRBV4-2 | TRBD2 | - | TGTGCCAGCAGCCACGCCGGGACTAGCGTGTACAATGAGCAGTTCTTC | CASSHAGTSVYNEQFF
TRBJ2-3 | TRBV7-2 | TRBD2 | once | TGTGCCAGCAGTTTAGGACTAGCGGGGGGGCACCACACAGATACGCAGTATTTT | CASSLGLAGGHHTDTQYF
TRBJ2-5 | TRBV18 | - | - | TGTGCCAGCTCACCACGAAGCGGAAACTGGGAGACCCAGTACTTC | CASSPRSGNWETQYF
TRBJ1-6 | TRBV7-2 | - | - | TGTGCCAGCAGCTTAGGTGGTCAGGGGAATTCACCCCTCCACTTT | CASSLGGQGNSPLHF
TRBJ1-1 | TRBV5-6 | - | - | TGTGCCAGCAGCTTTAGAGTTAGGACAGAGAACACTGAAGCTTTCTTT | CASSFRVRTENTEAFF
TRBJ2-7 | TRBV2 | TRBD2 | - | TGTGCCAGCAGTGAAGGAGCGGGGGGAACCTACGAGCAGTACTTC | CASSEGAGGTYEQYF
TRBJ1-1 | TRBV27 | TRBD1 | many | TGTGCCAGCAATCGACAGGGACCGAACACTGAAGCTTTCTTT | CASNRQGPNTEAFF
TRBJ2-2 | TRBV28 | TRBD1 | - | TGTGCCACACAGGGGGCGAACACCGGGGAGCTGTTTTTT | CATQGANTGELFF
TRBJ2-5 | TRBV7-9 | - | - | TGTGCCAGCAGCCGCCAAGGGGACTCCCAGTACTTC | CASSRQGDSQYF